This passage covers 23 T cell receptor beta chains from one sample sequenced in a study of immune evolution from preneoplasia to lung adenocarcinoma. Data came from immunoSEQ multiplex PCR; TCRdb stores just in-frame clones and leaves some out. The table has approximately 2,000 clones, about four fifths seen once. Sequenced sample: FFPE adjacent normal lung tissue. Every receptor here comes from a person aged 70 to 80 with lung adenocarcinoma.

The rearrangement uses TRBV7-2 and TRBJ2-7; D uncertain. The ends were cut back, 1 base at V and 2 bases at J, with 12 bases in the middle. The CDR3 spans 15 residues. Germline V gene lookup returns CDR1 SGHTA and CDR2 FQGNSA. CDR3 DNA sequence: TGTGCCAGCAGCTTAGAGCAGCTCTACACCTACGAGCAGTACTTC. It yields the protein CASSLEQLYTYEQYF.

The rearrangement uses TRBV21-1 and TRBJ2-7; the table's D call of TRBD1 was not tested on the DNA. TRBV21-1 constitutes a pseudogene. CDR3 length: 15 amino acids. The CDR3 nucleotides read TGTGCCAGCAGCTACCGGGACAGGGATTTGTCCGAGCAGTACTTC. Its translation: CASSYRDRDLSEQYF.

This chain connects TRBV19 to TRBJ1-3, with D possibly being TRBD1 (6 bases). The germline V gene has CDR1 LNHDA and CDR2 SQIVND (reference sequence). The CDR3 covers 17 residues. The germline V and J ends were trimmed by 5 bases and 3 bases, with 20 bases remaining between them. CDR3 protein: CASSDPSSGGIGNTIYF. The CDR3 region has the DNA TGTGCCAGTAGTGACCCTTCTTCCGGGGGCATTGGAAACACCATATATTTT.

This clone is a singleton in its sample. The V and J genes are TRBV18 and TRBJ2-7; D call uncertain. V was shortened by 3 bases and J by 4 bases, with 13 bases between the two germline ends. Germline CDR1 is KGHSH and CDR2 is LQKENI. The CDR3 runs 14 residues. The CDR3: CASSPRTHEYEQYF. The DNA of the CDR3 is TGTGCCAGCTCACCCCGGACCCATGAGTACGAGCAGTACTTC. Together with reference TRBV18 and TRBJ2-7, the CDR3 gives the full variable domain: NAGVMQNPRHLVRRRGQEARLRCSPMKGHSHVYWYRQLPEEGLKFMVYLQKENIIDESGMPKERFSAEFPKEGPSILRIQQVVRGDSAAYFCASSPRTHEYEQYFGPGTRLTVT.

This clone was seen a single time. The V and J genes are TRBV18 and TRBJ2-7; D possibly corresponds to TRBD1 (5 bases). V shed 3 bases and J shed 3 bases, with 9 bases lying between them. The CDR3 sequence is 13 residues long. Germline-derived CDR1 and CDR2 are KGHSH and LQKENI. CDR3 residues: CASSPGRVYEQYF. CDR3 nucleotides: TGTGCCAGCTCACCGGGCAGGGTCTACGAGCAGTACTTC.

This chain joins TRBV28 and TRBJ2-5; 8 nucleotides align to TRBD2. Germline values: CDR1 MDHEN, CDR2 SYDVKM. The CDR3 runs 12 residues. Trimming took 3 bases from V and 14 from J; bases not matched to a gene: 8. CDR3 loop: CASSLPRGGIYF. CDR3 nucleotide sequence: TGTGCCAGCAGTTTGCCTCGGGGGGGCATATACTTC.

V gene TRBV9 combines with J gene TRBJ2-7; 8 bases agree with TRBD2. Germline V gene sequence: CDR1 SGDLS, CDR2 YYNGEE. The CDR3 sequence is 13 residues long. Losses at the gene ends were 1 base for V and 5 bases for J; bases not matched to a gene: 2. The CDR3 loop reads CASSVLAGNEQYF. The CDR3, as DNA: TGTGCCAGCAGCGTACTAGCGGGTAACGAGCAGTACTTC.

This clone was observed a handful of times. The V and J genes are TRBV30 and TRBJ1-2; no clear D gene. CDR3 size: 12 residues. Germline V gives CDR1 GTSNPN, CDR2 SVGIG (reference sequence). Trimming stripped 5 bases from V and 2 bases from J, with 9 bases between. CDR3 in amino acids: CAWFSQNYGYTF. CDR3 coding DNA: TGTGCCTGGTTTTCACAGAACTATGGCTACACCTTC.

The J gene is TRBJ2-7, the V gene TRBV7-8; D may be TRBD2 (5 bases). Trimming stripped 5 bases from V and 6 bases from J, with 23 bases between. The CDR3 is made up of 16 amino acids. The germline gives CDR1 SGHVS, CDR2 FQNEAQ. CDR3 sequence: CASSRPAVQTGVEQYF. The CDR3 DNA reads TGTGCCAGCAGCCGGCCCGCAGTACAAACCGGGGTCGAGCAGTACTTC. Filled out from reference TRBV7-8 and TRBJ2-7, the complete variable domain reads GAGVSQSPRYKVAKRGQDVALRCDPISGHVSLFWYQQALGQGPEFLTYFQNEAQLDKSGLPSDRFFAERPEGSVSTLKIQRTQQEDSAVYLCASSRPAVQTGVEQYFGPGTRLTVT.

The genes are TRBV11-2 and TRBJ2-7, with no clear D. V lost 2 bases and J lost 2, with 10 bases in between. Germline CDR1 reads SGHAT; CDR2 reads FQNNGV. The CDR3 is made up of 14 amino acids. The CDR3 reads CASSLNLGAYEQYF. The CDR3 DNA sequence: TGTGCCAGCAGCTTAAACTTAGGAGCCTACGAGCAGTACTTC.

The CDR3 protein is CASSIERVDEQFF. The CDR3 DNA sequence: TGTGCCAGTAGTATAGAAAGGGTGGATGAGCAGTTCTTC. The chain employs TRBV19 and TRBJ2-1; D call uncertain. Trimming removed 0 bases from V and 8 bases from J, with 8 bases in between. CDR3 length equals 13 residues. Germline CDR1 and CDR2: LNHDA and SQIVND (reference sequence).

V gene TRBV4-3 combines with J gene TRBJ1-4; 7 bases match TRBD1. Germline V lookup: CDR1 LGHNA, CDR2 YSLEER. CDR3 length: 16 residues. J was trimmed by 8 bases and V by 0 bases; bases with no gene match: 9. CDR3 sequence reads: CASSQDPEGAREKLFF. The CDR3 bases are TGCGCCAGCAGCCAAGATCCCGAGGGGGCGCGCGAAAAACTGTTTTTT.

The count of this clone is one. The chain carries TRBV7-9 and TRBJ2-7; possibly TRBD2 for D (5 bases). CDR3 length equals 14 residues. CDR1 and CDR2 from the germline V gene are SEHNR and FQNEAQ (reference sequence). Trimming took off 5 bases at V and 7 bases at J, with 18 bases between the two ends. The CDR3 sequence: CASSHWTEPGEQYF. The CDR3 nucleotides read TGTGCCAGCAGCCACTGGACTGAGCCCGGGGAGCAGTACTTC.

This rearrangement joins TRBV4-3 to TRBJ2-7, with D uncertain. This CDR3 is built from 14 residues. Trimming removed 2 bases from V and 3 bases from J, with 11 bases in between. Germline CDR1 is LGHNA and CDR2 is YSLEER. The CDR3 nucleotides read TGCGCCAGCAGCCAAATTCTGACGGGCTACGAGCAGTACTTC. Residues: CASSQILTGYEQYF.

The sample holds a few counts of this clone. This sequence joins TRBV27 and TRBJ2-3; 9 bases map to TRBD1. Germline values: CDR1 MNHEY, CDR2 SMNVEV (reference sequence). The CDR3 has 15 amino acids. J gave up 5 bases and V 5 bases, and 8 bases lay outside the gene matches. This chain's CDR3 is CASSAPTGGIDTQYF. The CDR3 DNA sequence: TGTGCCAGCAGTGCCCCCACAGGGGGCATAGATACGCAGTATTTT.

As to this clone: One junction end disagrees with the germline gene, perhaps due to a read error. V usage is TRBV7-6 and J usage is TRBJ2-7, with 9 bases identical to TRBD2. This CDR3 is built from 15 residues. Germline V lookup: CDR1 SGHVS, CDR2 FNYEAQ. For the CDR3, the DNA is TGTACCAGCAGCTCACAAGCGGGGGGACAGCCTAGGCAGTACTTC. It yields the protein CTSSSQAGGQPRQYF.

The DNA of the CDR3 is TGCGCCAGCAGCCAGTTTACAGGGGGGAACTCCTACGAGCAGTACTTC. This gives the protein CASSQFTGGNSYEQYF. The rearrangement joins TRBV4-3 to TRBJ2-7; 8 bases are a match to TRBD1. CDR1 is LGHNA and CDR2 is YSLEER in the germline V gene. This CDR3 contains 16 residues. The V segment lost 3 bases and the J segment 0 bases; nucleotides outside the gene matches: 7.

This sequence joins TRBV29-1 and TRBJ1-2, with no clear D. This CDR3 has 13 amino acids. Trimming took off 4 bases at V and 3 bases at J, with 12 bases between the two ends. Germline V gene sequence: CDR1 SQVTM, CDR2 ANQGSEA. The CDR3 DNA reads TGCAGCGTTGGGGGTGTAGGTGACTATGGCTACACCTTC. Protein sequence: CSVGGVGDYGYTF.

The chain has TRBV5-1 and TRBJ2-2; TRBD2 aligns across 9 bases. This CDR3 spans 17 amino acids. CDR1 and CDR2 from the germline V gene are SGHRS and YFSETQ. The trim removed 0 bases at V and 7 bases at J, leaving 10 bases unmatched. The CDR3 DNA reads as TGCGCCAGCAGCTTGGACAGTAGCGGGGGTTTGAGCGGGGAGCTGTTTTTT. Amino acid sequence: CASSLDSSGGLSGELFF.

The chain carries TRBV18 and TRBJ2-3, with D maybe TRBD2 (5 bases). The CDR3 runs to 14 residues. Germline V gives CDR1 KGHSH, CDR2 LQKENI. Trimming pared 3 bases from V and 0 bases from J, leaving 7 bases between. CDR3 amino acids: CASSPSVSTDTQYF. CDR3 nucleotides: TGTGCCAGCTCACCTAGCGTTAGCACAGATACGCAGTATTTT.

The V gene is TRBV6-6, the J gene TRBJ1-5; TRBD1 agrees at 7 bases. Germline CDR1 reads MNHNY; CDR2 reads SVGAGI (reference sequence). CDR3 length: 14 amino acids. Losses at the gene ends were 4 bases for V and 6 bases for J; bases not matched to a gene: 6. CDR3: CASSWTGSSQPQHF. DNA for the CDR3: TGTGCCAGCAGTTGGACAGGCTCCAGTCAGCCCCAGCATTTT.

The chain combines TRBV29-1 with TRBJ2-5; 7 bases fit TRBD1. The CDR3 is 11 amino acids. CDR1 and CDR2 from the germline V gene are SQVTM and ANQGSEA. V was clipped by 7 bases and J by 7 bases; unmatched bases: 6. The CDR3 DNA follows: TGCAGCGGCGACAGGGCTACGACCCAGTACTTC. Amino acid sequence: CSGDRATTQYF.

The rearrangement uses TRBV6-5 and TRBJ1-1; 10 positions match TRBD1. J lost 4 bases, V lost 7 bases, and 6 bases had no gene match. From germline, CDR1 is MNHEY and CDR2 SVGAGI. This CDR3 comprises 14 residues. The CDR3, as DNA: TGTGCCAGCAAGACAGGGGGCGATGGCACTGAAGCTTTCTTT. This encodes CASKTGGDGTEAFF.